This passage covers 14 T cell receptor beta chains from one sample sequenced in a study of T cells in Graves' hyperthyroidism and ophthalmopathy. TCR beta CDR3 regions were amplified from RNA. The HTBI primer set drove a first-round RT-PCR of the TCR CDR3. TCRdb re-analysed the multiplex PCR reads in MiXCR, keeping a single row per CDR3 protein. The table includes 480,000 or so distinct CDR3 sequences, about 45% detected once. The specimen sequenced was peripheral blood or thyroid tissue (not recorded which). The receptors were sampled from an adult woman with Graves' disease, either hyperthyroidism or ophthalmopathy (not recorded which).

This clonotype came up many times. This rearrangement joins TRBV7-6 to TRBJ2-5, with D tentatively TRBD2 (6 bases). CDR1 and CDR2 (germline): SGHVS, FNYEAQ. The CDR3 loop spans 16 amino acids. V was clipped by 0 bases and J by 4 bases, with 15 bases between them. The CDR3 nucleotides read TGTGCCAGCAGCTTAGCGAGGTGGGGGGTCACAGAGACCCAGTACTTC. Protein: CASSLARWGVTETQYF.

V and J are TRBV7-6 and TRBJ1-6; no reliable D call. Germline V gene sequence: CDR1 SGHVS, CDR2 FNYEAQ. The CDR3 contains 18 residues. Between the trimmed V and J ends, which lost 8 bases and 0 bases, there was a span of 20 bases. The CDR3 loop is CASSPNRVQSSYNSPLHF. In nucleotides, the CDR3 is TGTGCCAGCTCACCAAACCGGGTACAGAGCTCCTATAATTCACCCCTCCACTTT.

This chain uses TRBV9 with TRBJ2-7, with D perhaps TRBD2 (6 bases). Germline V CDR1 and CDR2: SGDLS, YYNGEE. The CDR3 runs 16 residues. V dropped 4 bases and J dropped 0 bases, with 17 bases sitting between them. The CDR3 sequence: CASSPEAGRSSYEQYF. CDR3 DNA sequence: TGTGCCAGCAGCCCGGAGGCGGGGAGAAGCTCCTACGAGCAGTACTTC.

This clonotype showed up many times. The chain recombines TRBV11-2 with TRBJ2-5; D is possibly TRBD2 (6 bases). This CDR3 spans 15 amino acids. V lost 10 bases, J lost 5 bases, and 23 bases lay in between. The germline V gene has CDR1 SGHAT and CDR2 FQNNGV. In DNA form, the CDR3 reads TGTGCCACTAAGGGATGGGTCGGGAGTAGTGAGACCCAGTACTTC. This encodes CATKGWVGSSETQYF.

This clonotype was detected many times. The chain carries TRBV5-1 and TRBJ2-2; no reliable D call. V lost 6 bases and J 0 bases, leaving 9 bases between the germline ends. The CDR3 is 14 amino acids. Looked up from germline, CDR1 is SGHRS and CDR2 is YFSETQ. CDR3 bases: TGCGCCAGCACGGCCATGACGAACACCGGGGAGCTGTTTTTT. The encoded protein is CASTAMTNTGELFF.

This clonotype was seen more than once but under ten times. The chain joins TRBV3-1 to TRBJ1-4; 10 positions agree with TRBD1. This CDR3 has 13 amino acids. V lost 8 bases, J lost 7 bases, and 4 bases stayed unmatched. Germline CDR1 LGHDT, CDR2 YNNKEL (reference sequence). In DNA, the CDR3 is TGTGCCAGCGCGGACAGGGGGACTGAAAAACTGTTTTTT. It specifies CASADRGTEKLFF.

This clonotype was found a few times. The CDR3 DNA reads TGTGCCAGCAGCGCGGGGCAGGATTCACCCCTCCACTTT. It is translated as CASSAGQDSPLHF. The V call is TRBV9, the J call TRBJ1-6, with a weak D call TRBD1 (5 bases). Deletions cut 3 bases from V and 8 bases from J, with 9 bases between. The CDR3 length is 13 residues. Germline V CDR1 and CDR2: SGDLS, YYNGEE.

V and J are TRBV10-3 and TRBJ2-3; TRBD2 aligns across 7 bases. J was trimmed by 3 bases and V by 6 bases; bases with no gene match: 3. This CDR3 comprises 13 residues. Germline lookup yields CDR1 ENHRY and CDR2 SYGVKD. The CDR3 DNA reads as TGTGCCATCAGCCGCGGGGGAACAGATACGCAGTATTTT. Residues: CAISRGGTDTQYF.

A few counts support this clonotype. The chain combines TRBV7-9 with TRBJ2-2; D may be TRBD1 (6 bases). The germline V and J ends were trimmed by 5 bases and 5 bases, with 12 bases remaining between them. Germline V CDR1 and CDR2: SEHNR, FQNEAQ (reference sequence). The CDR3 runs 14 residues. The CDR3 protein is CASSDWQGTGELFF. CDR3 bases: TGTGCCAGCAGCGACTGGCAGGGGACCGGGGAGCTGTTTTTT.

This clonotype was detected many times. The chain couples TRBV7-2 to TRBJ2-7, with D possibly TRBD2 on 6 matching bases. Germline-derived CDR1 and CDR2 are SGHTA and FQGNSA. The CDR3 has 15 amino acids. V was trimmed by 2 bases and J by 0 bases, leaving 11 bases between them. The CDR3 loop reads CASSLSRGGSYEQYF. CDR3 in DNA: TGTGCCAGCAGCTTATCGCGGGGAGGCTCCTACGAGCAGTACTTC. The entire variable domain, with the rest obtained from reference TRBV7-2 and TRBJ2-7, is as follows: GAGVSQSPSNKVTEKGKDVELRCDPISGHTALYWYRQSLGQGLEFLIYFQGNSAPDKSGLPSDRFSAERTGGSVSTLTIQRTQQEDSAVYLCASSLSRGGSYEQYFGPGTRLTVT.

In its sample, this clonotype was seen many times. The J gene is TRBJ2-5, the V gene TRBV10-3; TRBD2 matches 15 bases. CDR1 and CDR2 from the germline V gene are ENHRY and SYGVKD. The CDR3 is made up of 15 amino acids. V lost 11 bases to trimming and J lost 4 bases; unmatched junction nucleotides: 8. The DNA of the CDR3 is TGTGCCGTCGGACTAGCGGGAGGGCATGGAGAGACCCAGTACTTC. This sequence encodes CAVGLAGGHGETQYF.

The sample holds a few counts of this clonotype. The chain employs TRBV20-1 and TRBJ2-7, with 10 bases aligning to TRBD2. This CDR3 spans 17 amino acids. Losses at the gene ends were 1 base for V and 3 bases for J; bases not matched to a gene: 12. The germline V gene encodes CDR1 DFQATT and CDR2 SNEGSKA (reference sequence). CDR3 in amino acids: CSARVLSGRAQDYEQYF. The CDR3 region has the DNA TGCAGTGCTAGAGTGTTGAGCGGGAGGGCCCAGGACTACGAGCAGTACTTC.

The V and J genes are TRBV2 and TRBJ1-2; a possible D gene is TRBD1 (6 bases). Trimming removed 1 base from V and 4 bases from J, with 7 bases in between. CDR1 and CDR2 from the germline V gene are SNHLY and FYNNEI. The length of the CDR3 is 13 residues. DNA of the CDR3: TGTGCCAGCAGTGAAGGGACAGTCTATGGCTACACCTTC. This gives the protein CASSEGTVYGYTF.

The V gene is TRBV29-1, the J gene TRBJ1-1, with a tentative D call TRBD1 (5 bases). Germline CDR1 is SQVTM and CDR2 is ANQGSEA. There are 13 residues in the CDR3. The CDR3 region is CSASGTSNTEAFF. CDR3 bases: TGCAGTGCCTCCGGGACTAGCAACACTGAAGCTTTCTTT.